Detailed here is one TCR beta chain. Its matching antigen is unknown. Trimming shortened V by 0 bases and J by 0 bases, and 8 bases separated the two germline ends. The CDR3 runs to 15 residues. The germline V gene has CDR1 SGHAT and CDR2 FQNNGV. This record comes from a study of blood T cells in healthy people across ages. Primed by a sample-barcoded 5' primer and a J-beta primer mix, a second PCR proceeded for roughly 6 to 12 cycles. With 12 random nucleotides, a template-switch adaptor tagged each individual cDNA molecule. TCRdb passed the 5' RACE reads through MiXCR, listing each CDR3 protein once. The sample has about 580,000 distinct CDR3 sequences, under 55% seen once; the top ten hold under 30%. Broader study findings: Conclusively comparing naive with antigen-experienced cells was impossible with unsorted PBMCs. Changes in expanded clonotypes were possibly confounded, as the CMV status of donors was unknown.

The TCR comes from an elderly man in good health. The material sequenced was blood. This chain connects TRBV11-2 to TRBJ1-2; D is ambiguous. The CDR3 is CASSLDPAANYGYTF. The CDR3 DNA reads TGTGCCAGCAGCTTAGATCCCGCGGCTAACTATGGCTACACCTTC.